This T cell receptor beta chain was sequenced in a study of cytomegalovirus exposure and HLA in healthy donors. The V and J ends lost 2 bases and 2 bases respectively, with 11 bases between them. The CDR3 is 14 amino acids. Germline lookup yields CDR1 SGDLS and CDR2 YYNGEE. General study findings and limits: Within an earlier analysis, most TCR beta V segments proved productive either about 87% or about 30% of the time. The study recorded 150 to 200 TCR beta chains that were cytomegalovirus-associated.

Use of 60 Vbeta and 13 Jbeta primers characterized the PCR. The method was immunoSEQ multiplex PCR; TCRdb's version includes in-frame clones alone and lacks a portion of them. Its table records roughly 51,000 clones. Note on this clone: Its antigen is unknown.

The source material was PBMCs. The J gene is TRBJ2-7, the V gene TRBV9, with a weak D call TRBD1 (6 bases). The TCR sequence derives from a male donor in good health and CMV-seropositive. The CDR3 DNA sequence: TGTGCCAGCAGCGTCGGACAGTCAACCTACGAGCAGTACTTC. Translation gives CASSVGQSTYEQYF.